This T cell receptor beta chain was sequenced for a study of vaccination effects on CD4 cells after COVID-19. The wider study: The median interval between the second dose and post-vaccine sampling was 72 days. Study-level results: Clonal contraction was marked in infection- and vaccine-induced clones late after vaccination.

Sequencing was performed with immunoSEQ multiplex PCR; in TCRdb, only in-frame clones are kept and a portion is missing. The sample contains about 72,000 clones, about 80% of which appear only once. Antigen-specific CD4+ T cell clonotypes were called by their expansion after viral peptide-pool culture in ViraFEST. Cells that had been cultured for 10 days were the source of isolated CD4+ T cells. Participants were given two doses of BNT162b2 or mRNA-1273 vaccine. About this clone: The antigen is unknown.

With V trimmed by 6 bases and J by 9 bases, 8 bases remained unmatched. The germline V gene encodes CDR1 MNHEY and CDR2 SVGEGT. The CDR3 has 13 amino acids. The V gene is TRBV6-2 or TRBV6-3, the J gene TRBJ2-1; 7 bases map to TRBD1. The TCR was taken from a human donor who received a COVID-19 vaccine. Sequencing used CD4+ T cells from PBMCs cultured with HCoV-229E spike peptides, obtained after COVID-19 vaccination. The CDR3 here is CASSRNRGGEQFF. DNA for the CDR3: TGTGCCAGCAGCCGCAACAGGGGCGGTGAGCAGTTCTTC.